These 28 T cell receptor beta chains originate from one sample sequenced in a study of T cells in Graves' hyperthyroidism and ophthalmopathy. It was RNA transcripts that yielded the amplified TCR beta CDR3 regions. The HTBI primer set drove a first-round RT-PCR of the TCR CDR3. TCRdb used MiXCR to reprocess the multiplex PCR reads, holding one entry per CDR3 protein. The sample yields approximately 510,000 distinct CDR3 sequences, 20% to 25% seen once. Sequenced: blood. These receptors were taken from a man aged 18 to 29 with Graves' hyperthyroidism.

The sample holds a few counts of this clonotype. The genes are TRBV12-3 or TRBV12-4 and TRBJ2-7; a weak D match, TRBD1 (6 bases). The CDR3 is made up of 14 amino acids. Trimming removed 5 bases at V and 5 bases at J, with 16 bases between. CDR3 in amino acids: CASSLGASGDEQYF. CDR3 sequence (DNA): TGTGCCAGCAGTCTGGGGGCGAGTGGGGACGAGCAGTACTTC.

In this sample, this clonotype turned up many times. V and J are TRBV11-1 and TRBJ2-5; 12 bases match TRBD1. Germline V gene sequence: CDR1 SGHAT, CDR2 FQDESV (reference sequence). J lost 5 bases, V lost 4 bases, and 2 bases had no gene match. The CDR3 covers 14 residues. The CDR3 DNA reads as TGTGCCAGCAGCTCCGGGACAGGGGGCGAGACCCAGTACTTC. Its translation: CASSSGTGGETQYF.

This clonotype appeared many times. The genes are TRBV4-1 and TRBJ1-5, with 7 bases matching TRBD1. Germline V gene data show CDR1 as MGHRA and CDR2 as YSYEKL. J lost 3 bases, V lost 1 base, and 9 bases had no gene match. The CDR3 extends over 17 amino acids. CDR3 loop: CASSQGGPGTVNQPQHF. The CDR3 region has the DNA TGCGCCAGCAGCCAAGGGGGTCCCGGGACAGTCAATCAGCCCCAGCATTTT.

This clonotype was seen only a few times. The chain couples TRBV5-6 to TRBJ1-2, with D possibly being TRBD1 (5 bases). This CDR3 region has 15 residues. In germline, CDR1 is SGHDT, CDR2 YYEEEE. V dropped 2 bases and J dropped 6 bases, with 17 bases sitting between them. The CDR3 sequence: CASSLLRGRGDGYTF. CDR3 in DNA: TGTGCCAGCAGCTTACTTAGGGGACGAGGGGATGGCTACACCTTC. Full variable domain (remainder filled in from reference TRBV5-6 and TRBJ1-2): DAGVTQSPTHLIKTRGQQVTLRCSPKSGHDTVSWYQQALGQGPQFIFQYYEEEERQRGNFPDRFSGHQFPNYSSELNVNALLLGDSALYLCASSLLRGRGDGYTFGSGTRLTVV.

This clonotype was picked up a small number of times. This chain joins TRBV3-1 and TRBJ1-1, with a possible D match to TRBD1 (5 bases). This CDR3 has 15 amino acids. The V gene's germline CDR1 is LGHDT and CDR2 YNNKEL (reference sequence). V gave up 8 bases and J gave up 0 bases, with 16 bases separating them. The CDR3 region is CASRGDASLNTEAFF. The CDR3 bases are TGTGCCAGCCGGGGGGACGCAAGCTTGAACACTGAAGCTTTCTTT.

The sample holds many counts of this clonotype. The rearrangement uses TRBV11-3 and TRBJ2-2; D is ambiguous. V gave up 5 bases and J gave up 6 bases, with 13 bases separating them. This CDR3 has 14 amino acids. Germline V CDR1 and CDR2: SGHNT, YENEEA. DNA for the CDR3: TGTGCCAGCAGCCCCCAATACGAATCCGGGGAGCTGTTTTTT. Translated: CASSPQYESGELFF.

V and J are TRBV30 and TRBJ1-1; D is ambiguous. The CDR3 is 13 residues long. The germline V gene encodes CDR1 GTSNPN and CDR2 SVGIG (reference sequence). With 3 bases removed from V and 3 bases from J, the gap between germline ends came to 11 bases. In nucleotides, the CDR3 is TGTGCCTGGAGCGGATCTCCTCACACTGAAGCTTTCTTT. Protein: CAWSGSPHTEAFF.

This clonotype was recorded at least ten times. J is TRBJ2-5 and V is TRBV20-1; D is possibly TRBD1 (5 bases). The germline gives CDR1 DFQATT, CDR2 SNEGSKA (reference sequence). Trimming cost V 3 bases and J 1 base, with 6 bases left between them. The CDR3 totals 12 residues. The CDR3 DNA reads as TGCAGTGCTAGGACAGTCCAAGAGACCCAGTACTTC. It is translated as CSARTVQETQYF.

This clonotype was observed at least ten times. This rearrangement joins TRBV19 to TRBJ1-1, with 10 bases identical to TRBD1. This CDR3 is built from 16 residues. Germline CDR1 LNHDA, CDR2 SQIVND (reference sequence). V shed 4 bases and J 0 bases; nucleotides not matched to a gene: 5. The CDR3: CASSKGQGMVNTEAFF. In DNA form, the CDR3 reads TGTGCCAGTAGTAAGGGACAGGGGATGGTGAACACTGAAGCTTTCTTT.

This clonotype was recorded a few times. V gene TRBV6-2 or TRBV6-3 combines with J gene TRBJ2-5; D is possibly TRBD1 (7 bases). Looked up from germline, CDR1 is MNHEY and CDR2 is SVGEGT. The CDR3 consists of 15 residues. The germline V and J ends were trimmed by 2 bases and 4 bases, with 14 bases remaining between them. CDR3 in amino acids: CASSYPQGGRETQYF. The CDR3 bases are TGTGCCAGCAGTTACCCCCAGGGGGGCCGAGAGACCCAGTACTTC.

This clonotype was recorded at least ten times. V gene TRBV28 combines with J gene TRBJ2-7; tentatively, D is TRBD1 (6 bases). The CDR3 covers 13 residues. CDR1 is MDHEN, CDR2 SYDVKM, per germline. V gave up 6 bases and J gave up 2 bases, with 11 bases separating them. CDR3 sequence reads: CASSNRVAYEQYF. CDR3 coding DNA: TGTGCCAGCAGCAACAGGGTCGCCTACGAGCAGTACTTC.

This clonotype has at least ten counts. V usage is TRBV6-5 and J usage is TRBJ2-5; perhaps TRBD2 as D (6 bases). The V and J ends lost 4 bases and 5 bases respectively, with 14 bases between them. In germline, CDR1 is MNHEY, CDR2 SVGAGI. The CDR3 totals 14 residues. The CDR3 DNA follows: TGTGCCAGCAGTTCCGGGCCCGGAGGGGAGACCCAGTACTTC. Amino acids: CASSSGPGGETQYF.

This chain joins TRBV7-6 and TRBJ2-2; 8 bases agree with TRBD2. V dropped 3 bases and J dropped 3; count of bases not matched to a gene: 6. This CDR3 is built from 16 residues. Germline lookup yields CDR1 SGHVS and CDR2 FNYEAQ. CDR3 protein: CASSFGVAGYTGELFF. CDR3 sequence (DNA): TGTGCCAGCAGCTTTGGGGTAGCGGGGTACACCGGGGAGCTGTTTTTT.

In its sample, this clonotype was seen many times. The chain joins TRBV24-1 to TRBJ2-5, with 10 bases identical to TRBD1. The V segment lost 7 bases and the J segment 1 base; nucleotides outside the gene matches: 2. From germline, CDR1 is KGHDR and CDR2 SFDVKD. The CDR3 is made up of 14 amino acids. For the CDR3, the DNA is TGTGCCACCAGCGACAGGGGGCCCCAAGAGACCCAGTACTTC. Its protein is CATSDRGPQETQYF.

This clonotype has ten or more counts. The DNA for the CDR3 is TGTGCCTGGAGTGGGGGGGCCGGTTCCAGAGAGACCCAGTACTTC. Protein: CAWSGGAGSRETQYF. The chain is built from TRBV30 and TRBJ2-5; D may be TRBD1 or TRBD2 (6 bases each). V lost 1 base, J lost 4 bases, and 16 bases lay in between. The length of the CDR3 is 15 residues. Per the germline V gene, CDR1 is GTSNPN and CDR2 is SVGIG (reference sequence).

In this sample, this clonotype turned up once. The CDR3 loop is CAIKTSGSYEQYF. The CDR3 bases are TGTGCCATCAAGACTAGCGGGTCCTACGAGCAGTACTTC. The chain employs TRBV10-3 and TRBJ2-7, with 10 bases fitting TRBD2. V lost 7 bases to trimming and J lost 1 base; unmatched junction nucleotides: 1. Germline V gives CDR1 ENHRY, CDR2 SYGVKD. There are 13 residues in the CDR3.

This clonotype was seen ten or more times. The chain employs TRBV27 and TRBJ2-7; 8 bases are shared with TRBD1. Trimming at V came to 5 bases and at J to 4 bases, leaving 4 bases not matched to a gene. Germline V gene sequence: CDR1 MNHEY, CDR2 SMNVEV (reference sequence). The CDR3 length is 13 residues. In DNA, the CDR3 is TGTGCCAGCAGTGCCCGGGACAGGTACGAGCAGTACTTC. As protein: CASSARDRYEQYF.

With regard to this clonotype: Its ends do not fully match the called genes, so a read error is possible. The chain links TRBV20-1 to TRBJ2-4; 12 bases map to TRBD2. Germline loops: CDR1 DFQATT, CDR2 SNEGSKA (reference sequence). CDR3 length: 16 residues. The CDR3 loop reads CSAALGLAGSKNIKYF. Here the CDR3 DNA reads TGCAGTGCTGCCCTTGGACTAGCGGGGAGCAAAAACATTAAGTACTTC.

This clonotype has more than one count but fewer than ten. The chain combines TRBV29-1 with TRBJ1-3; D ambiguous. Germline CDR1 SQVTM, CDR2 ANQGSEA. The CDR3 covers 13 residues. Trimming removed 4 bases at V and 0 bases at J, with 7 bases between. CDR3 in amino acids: CSVGTGSGNTIYF. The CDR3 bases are TGCAGCGTTGGGACGGGCTCTGGAAACACCATATATTTT. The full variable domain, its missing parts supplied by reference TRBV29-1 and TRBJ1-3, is SAVISQKPSRDICQRGTSLTIQCQVDSQVTMMFWYRQQPGQSLTLIATANQGSEATYESGFVIDKFPISRPNLTFSTLTVSNMSPEDSSIYLCSVGTGSGNTIYFGEGSWLTVV.

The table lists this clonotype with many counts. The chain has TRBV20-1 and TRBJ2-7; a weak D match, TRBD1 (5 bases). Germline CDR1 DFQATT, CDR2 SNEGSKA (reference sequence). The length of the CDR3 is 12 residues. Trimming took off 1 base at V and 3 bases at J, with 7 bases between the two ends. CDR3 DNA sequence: TGCAGTGCTAGAGCCCAGGGCTACGAGCAGTACTTC. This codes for CSARAQGYEQYF.

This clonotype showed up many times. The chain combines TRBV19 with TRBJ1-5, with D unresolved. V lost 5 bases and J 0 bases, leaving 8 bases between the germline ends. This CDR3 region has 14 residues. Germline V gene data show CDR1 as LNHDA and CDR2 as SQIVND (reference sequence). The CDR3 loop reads CASSSVNSNQPQHF. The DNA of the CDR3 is TGTGCCAGTAGTTCGGTGAATAGCAATCAGCCCCAGCATTTT.

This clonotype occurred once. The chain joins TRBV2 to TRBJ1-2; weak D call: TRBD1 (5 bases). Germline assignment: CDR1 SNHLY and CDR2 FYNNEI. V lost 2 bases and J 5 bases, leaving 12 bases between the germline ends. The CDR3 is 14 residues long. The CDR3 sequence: CASSEQGSQYGYTF. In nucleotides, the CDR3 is TGTGCCAGCAGTGAACAGGGAAGTCAGTATGGCTACACCTTC.

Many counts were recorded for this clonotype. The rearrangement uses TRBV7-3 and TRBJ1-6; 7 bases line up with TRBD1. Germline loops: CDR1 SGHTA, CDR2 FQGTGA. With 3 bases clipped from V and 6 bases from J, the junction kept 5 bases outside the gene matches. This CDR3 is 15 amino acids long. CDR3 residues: CASSFPGQRNSPLHF. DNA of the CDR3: TGTGCCAGCAGCTTCCCGGGACAGCGTAATTCACCCCTCCACTTT. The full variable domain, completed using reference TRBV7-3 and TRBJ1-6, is GAGVSQTPSNKVTEKGKYVELRCDPISGHTALYWYRQSLGQGPEFLIYFQGTGAADDSGLPNDRFFAVRPEGSVSTLKIQRTERGDSAVYLCASSFPGQRNSPLHFGNGTRLTVT.

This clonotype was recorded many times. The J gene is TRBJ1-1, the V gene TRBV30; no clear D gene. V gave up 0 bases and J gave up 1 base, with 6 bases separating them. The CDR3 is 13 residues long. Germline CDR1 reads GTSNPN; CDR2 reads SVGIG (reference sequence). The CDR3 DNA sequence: TGTGCCTGGAGTGTGACAAGGAACACTGAAGCTTTCTTT. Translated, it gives CAWSVTRNTEAFF.

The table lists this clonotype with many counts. CDR3 nucleotides: TGTGCCAGCAGTCCCCCAGGGCCAGAGTATGGCTACACCTTC. It translates to CASSPPGPEYGYTF. V and J are TRBV28 and TRBJ1-2; D might be TRBD1 (5 bases). V was trimmed by 5 bases and J by 5 bases, leaving 15 bases between them. The CDR3 has 14 residues. Germline V gene data show CDR1 as MDHEN and CDR2 as SYDVKM.

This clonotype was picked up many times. CDR3 amino acids: CASSLALNRGLSYEQYF. The CDR3 DNA is TGTGCCAGCAGCTTGGCCCTGAACAGGGGCCTCTCCTACGAGCAGTACTTC. V gene TRBV7-6 combines with J gene TRBJ2-7; 7 bases match TRBD1. The CDR3 contains 17 residues. V gave up 3 bases and J gave up 0 bases; unmatched junction bases: 11. In germline, CDR1 is SGHVS, CDR2 FNYEAQ.

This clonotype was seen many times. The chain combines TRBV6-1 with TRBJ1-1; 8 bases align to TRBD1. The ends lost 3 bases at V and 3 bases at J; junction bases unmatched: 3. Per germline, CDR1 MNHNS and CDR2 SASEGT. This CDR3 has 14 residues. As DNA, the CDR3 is TGTGCCAGCAGTGACCAGGGGGCCGACACTGAAGCTTTCTTT. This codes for CASSDQGADTEAFF.

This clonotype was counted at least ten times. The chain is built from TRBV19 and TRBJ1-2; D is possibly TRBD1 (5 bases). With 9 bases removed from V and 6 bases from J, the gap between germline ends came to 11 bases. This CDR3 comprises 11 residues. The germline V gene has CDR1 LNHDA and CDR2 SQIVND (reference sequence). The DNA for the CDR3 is TGTGCCAGCTTGGGGGGGGATGGCTACACCTTC. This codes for CASLGGDGYTF.